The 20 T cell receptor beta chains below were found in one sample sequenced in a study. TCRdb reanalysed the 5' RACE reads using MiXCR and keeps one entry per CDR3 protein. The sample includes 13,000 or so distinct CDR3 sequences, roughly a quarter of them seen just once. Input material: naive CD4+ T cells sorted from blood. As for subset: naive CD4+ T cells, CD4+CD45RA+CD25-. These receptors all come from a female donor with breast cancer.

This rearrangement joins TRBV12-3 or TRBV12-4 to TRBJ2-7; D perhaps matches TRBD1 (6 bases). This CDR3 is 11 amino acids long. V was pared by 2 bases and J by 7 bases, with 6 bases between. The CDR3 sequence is CASSLQGEQYF. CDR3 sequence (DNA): TGTGCCAGCAGTTTACAGGGGGAGCAGTACTTC.

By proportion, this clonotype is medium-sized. The CDR3 protein is CASSSGDRNEQFF. The CDR3 bases are TGCGCCAGCAGCTCAGGGGACAGAAATGAGCAGTTCTTC. The chain combines TRBV5-1 with TRBJ2-1; 7 positions match TRBD1. This CDR3 comprises 13 residues. The germline gives CDR1 SGHRS, CDR2 YFSETQ. Trimming removed 3 bases from V and 7 bases from J; junction bases left unmatched: 4.

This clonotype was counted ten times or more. CDR3 coding DNA: TGTGCCTGGTCGACGGATACGCAGTATTTT. Residues: CAWSTDTQYF. This chain links TRBV30 with TRBJ2-3; the D is unclear. Trimming stripped 5 bases from V and 6 bases from J, with 6 bases between. In germline, CDR1 is GTSNPN, CDR2 SVGIG (reference sequence). This CDR3 has 10 amino acids.

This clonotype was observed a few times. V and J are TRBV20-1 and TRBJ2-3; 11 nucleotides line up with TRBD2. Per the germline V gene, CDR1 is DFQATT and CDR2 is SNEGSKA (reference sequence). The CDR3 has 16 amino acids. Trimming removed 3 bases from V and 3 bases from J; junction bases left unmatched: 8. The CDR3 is CSASPFTSGRTDTQYF. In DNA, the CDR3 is TGCAGTGCTAGCCCGTTTACTAGCGGGAGAACAGATACGCAGTATTTT.

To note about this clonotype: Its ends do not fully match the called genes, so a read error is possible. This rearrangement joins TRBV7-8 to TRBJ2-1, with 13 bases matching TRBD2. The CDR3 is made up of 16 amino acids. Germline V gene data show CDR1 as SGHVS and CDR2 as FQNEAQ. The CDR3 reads CASSPRTSGSLNERFF. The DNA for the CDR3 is TGTGCCAGCAGCCCAAGGACTAGCGGGAGCCTCAATGAGCGGTTCTTC.

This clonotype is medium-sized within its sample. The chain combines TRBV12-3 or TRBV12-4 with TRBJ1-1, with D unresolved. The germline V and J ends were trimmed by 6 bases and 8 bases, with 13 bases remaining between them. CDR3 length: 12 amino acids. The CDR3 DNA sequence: TGTGCCAGCAGCCAAACAGCGGTAGAAGCTTTCTTT. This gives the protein CASSQTAVEAFF.

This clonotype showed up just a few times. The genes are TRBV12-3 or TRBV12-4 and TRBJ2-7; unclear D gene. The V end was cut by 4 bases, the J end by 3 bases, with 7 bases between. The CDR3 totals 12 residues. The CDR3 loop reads CASSSQLYEQYF. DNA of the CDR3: TGTGCCAGCAGTTCTCAGCTCTACGAGCAGTACTTC.

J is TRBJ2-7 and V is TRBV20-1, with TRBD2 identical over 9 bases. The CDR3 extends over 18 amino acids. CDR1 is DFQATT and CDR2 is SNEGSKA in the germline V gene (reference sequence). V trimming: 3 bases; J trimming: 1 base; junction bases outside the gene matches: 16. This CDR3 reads CSASNPEGSSGGSYEQYF. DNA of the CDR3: TGCAGTGCTAGCAACCCTGAGGGTAGTAGCGGGGGATCCTACGAGCAGTACTTC.

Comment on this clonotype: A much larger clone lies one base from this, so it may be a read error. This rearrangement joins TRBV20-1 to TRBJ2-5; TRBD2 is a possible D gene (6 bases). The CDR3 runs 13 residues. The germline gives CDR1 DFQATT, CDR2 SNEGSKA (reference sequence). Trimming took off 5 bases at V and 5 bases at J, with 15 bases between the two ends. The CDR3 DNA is TGCAGTGCTCTGGGACTTGTGGGCGAGACCCAGTACTTC. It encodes CSALGLVGETQYF.

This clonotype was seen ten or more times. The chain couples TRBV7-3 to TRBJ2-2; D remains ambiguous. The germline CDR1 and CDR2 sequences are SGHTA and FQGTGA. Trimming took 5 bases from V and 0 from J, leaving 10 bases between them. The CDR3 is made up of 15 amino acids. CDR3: CASSQTPANTGELFF. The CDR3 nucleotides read TGTGCCAGCAGCCAAACACCCGCGAACACCGGGGAGCTGTTTTTT. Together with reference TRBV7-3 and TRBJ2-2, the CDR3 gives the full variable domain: GAGVSQTPSNKVTEKGKYVELRCDPISGHTALYWYRQSLGQGPEFLIYFQGTGAADDSGLPNDRFFAVRPEGSVSTLKIQRTERGDSAVYLCASSQTPANTGELFFGEGSRLTVL.

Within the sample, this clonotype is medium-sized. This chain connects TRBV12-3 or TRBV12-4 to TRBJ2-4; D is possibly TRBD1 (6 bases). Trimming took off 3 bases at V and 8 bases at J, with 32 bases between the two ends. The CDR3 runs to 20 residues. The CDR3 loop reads CASSFLGLGANGQLADIQYF. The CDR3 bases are TGTGCCAGCAGTTTTCTCGGGCTGGGGGCAAACGGCCAGCTCGCCGACATTCAGTACTTC.

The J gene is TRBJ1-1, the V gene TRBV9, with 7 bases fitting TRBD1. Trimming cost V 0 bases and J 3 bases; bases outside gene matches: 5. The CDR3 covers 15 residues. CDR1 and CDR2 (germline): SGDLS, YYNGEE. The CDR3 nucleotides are TGTGCCAGCAGCGTAGAAGGGGGCGAGGACACTGAAGCTTTCTTT. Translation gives CASSVEGGEDTEAFF.

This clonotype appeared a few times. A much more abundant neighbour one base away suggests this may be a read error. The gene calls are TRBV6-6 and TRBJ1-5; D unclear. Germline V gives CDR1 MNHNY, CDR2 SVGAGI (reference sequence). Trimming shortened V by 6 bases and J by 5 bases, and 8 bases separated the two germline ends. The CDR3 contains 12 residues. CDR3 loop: CASSVDDQPQHF. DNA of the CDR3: TGTGCCAGCAGCGTCGACGATCAGCCCCAGCATTTT.

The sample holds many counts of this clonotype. The CDR3 DNA reads TGCGCCAGCAGCTTGGTAGTAAGCAATGAGCAGTTCTTC. Protein: CASSLVVSNEQFF. This chain uses TRBV5-1 with TRBJ2-1; D is uncertain. V was shortened by 0 bases and J by 6 bases, with 7 bases between the two germline ends. This CDR3 is 13 amino acids long. Germline CDR1 is SGHRS and CDR2 is YFSETQ.

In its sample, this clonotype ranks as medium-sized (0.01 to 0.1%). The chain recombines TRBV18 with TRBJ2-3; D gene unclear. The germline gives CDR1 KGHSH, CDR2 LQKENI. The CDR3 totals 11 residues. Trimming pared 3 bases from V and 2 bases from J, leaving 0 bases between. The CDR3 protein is CASSPTDTQYF. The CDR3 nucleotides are TGTGCCAGCTCACCCACAGATACGCAGTATTTT. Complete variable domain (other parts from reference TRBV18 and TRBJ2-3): NAGVMQNPRHLVRRRGQEARLRCSPMKGHSHVYWYRQLPEEGLKFMVYLQKENIIDESGMPKERFSAEFPKEGPSILRIQQVVRGDSAAYFCASSPTDTQYFGPGTRLTVL.

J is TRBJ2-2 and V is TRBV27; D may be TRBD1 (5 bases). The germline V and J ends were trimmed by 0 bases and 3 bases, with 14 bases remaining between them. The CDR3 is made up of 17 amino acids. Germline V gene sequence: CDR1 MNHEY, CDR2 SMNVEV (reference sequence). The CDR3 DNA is TGTGCCAGCAGTTTATCCCGAAGACAGATGTACACCGGGGAGCTGTTTTTT. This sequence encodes CASSLSRRQMYTGELFF.

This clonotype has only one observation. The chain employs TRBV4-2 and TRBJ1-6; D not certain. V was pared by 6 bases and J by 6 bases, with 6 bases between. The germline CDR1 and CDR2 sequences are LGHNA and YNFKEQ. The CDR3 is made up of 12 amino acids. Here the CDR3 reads CASRDGNSPLHF. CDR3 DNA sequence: TGTGCCAGCAGGGACGGTAATTCACCCCTCCACTTT.

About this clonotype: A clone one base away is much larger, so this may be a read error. This CDR3 reads CASSNPFVLEADTRYF. The CDR3 DNA sequence: TGTGCCAGCAGCAACCCCTTCGTACTCGAGGCGGATACGCGGTATTTT. The chain couples TRBV7-2 to TRBJ2-3; D gene uncertain. Per the germline V gene, CDR1 is SGHTA and CDR2 is FQGNSA. The CDR3 has 16 amino acids.

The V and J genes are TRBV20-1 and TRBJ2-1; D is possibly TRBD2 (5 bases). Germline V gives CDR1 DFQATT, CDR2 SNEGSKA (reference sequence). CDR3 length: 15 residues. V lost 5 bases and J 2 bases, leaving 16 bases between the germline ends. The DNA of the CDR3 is TGCAGTGCTTTTAGGACTCTCGGGGCCTACAATGAGCAGTTCTTC. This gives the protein CSAFRTLGAYNEQFF.

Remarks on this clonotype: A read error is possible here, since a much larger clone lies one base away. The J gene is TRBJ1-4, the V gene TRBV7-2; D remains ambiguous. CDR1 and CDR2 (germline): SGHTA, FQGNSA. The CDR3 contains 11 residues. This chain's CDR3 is CASSPGEELFF. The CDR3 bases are TGTGCCAGCAGCCCCGGTGAAGAACTGTTTTTT.